Reported below is one T cell receptor beta chain. The antigen is undetermined. This sample is part of a study of blood T cells in healthy people across ages. General study points: With age, beta diversity per million T cells declined roughly linearly, significantly by 30 to 50.

For the second PCR, which ran for about 6 to 11 cycles, a sample-barcoded 5' primer and a J-beta primer mix were used. Using its own MiXCR run on the 5' RACE reads, TCRdb lists one record per CDR3 protein. The sample holds about 780,000 distinct CDR3 sequences; about 26% are singletons and the top ten take 3%. Trimming removed 5 bases at V and 8 bases at J, with 16 bases between. This CDR3 has 13 amino acids. The germline CDR1 and CDR2 sequences are DFQATT and SNEGSKA (reference sequence). PBMCs numbering at least 6 million were isolated per sample. The same sample was also studied in work on T cells of mothers and their children. That paper notes: The people who donated were a few healthy Caucasian mothers and their six children. In unrelated and related pairs, TCR recombination output is shaped in a similar way by thymic selection.

Sequenced sample: blood. The receptor comes from a boy aged 10-17 years in good health. V usage is TRBV20-1 and J usage is TRBJ1-5; no firm D call. CDR3 loop: CSASRDSGKPQHF. The CDR3 DNA follows: TGCAGTGCTTCCCGAGACTCGGGGAAGCCCCAGCATTTT.